The 3 T cell receptor beta chains below were found in one sample sequenced in a study of human thymus T cells. Sequencing used immunoSEQ multiplex PCR; TCRdb keeps in-frame clones, though not all of them. The sample records about 46,000 clones, roughly 94% being singletons. The material sequenced was blood. These receptor sequences come from a girl younger than two with a congenital heart defect but otherwise immunologically healthy.

This chain links TRBV9 with TRBJ2-1; D is possibly TRBD2 (5 bases). V shed 4 bases and J shed 12 bases, with 14 bases lying between them. The germline V gene has CDR1 SGDLS and CDR2 YYNGEE. The CDR3 runs to 12 residues. The CDR3 DNA is TGTGCCAGCAGCACCTCTAGCCGGGGGCAGTTCTTC. It translates to CASSTSSRGQFF.

The chain links TRBV4-1 to TRBJ2-5, with a weak D call TRBD2 (6 bases). The germline gives CDR1 MGHRA, CDR2 YSYEKL. The germline V and J ends were trimmed by 4 bases and 2 bases, with 11 bases remaining between them. This CDR3 comprises 14 residues. CDR3 in DNA: TGCGCCAGCAGCCGCGGGACCCCACAAGAGACCCAGTACTTC. Residues: CASSRGTPQETQYF.

The J gene is TRBJ2-5, the V gene TRBV5-4; 8 bases are a match to TRBD2. This CDR3 is built from 15 residues. Germline CDR1 is SGHNT and CDR2 is YYREEE (reference sequence). The trim removed 0 bases at V and 5 bases at J, leaving 6 bases unmatched. CDR3 amino acids: CASSLGAGVGETQYF. Here the CDR3 DNA reads TGTGCCAGCAGCTTGGGAGCGGGAGTAGGGGAGACCCAGTACTTC.